This T cell receptor (beta chain) was recorded in a study of T-cell reconstitution after alpha-beta-depleted transplantation in children (dated by TCRdb to the mid-2010s). For the wider study: Using TCR repertoire profiling, the study followed T-cell immune reconstitution in a quantitative way in children after TCRalphabeta/CD19-depleted allogeneic hematopoietic cell transplantation.

The CDR3, cysteine through phenylalanine, is 14 amino acids long. This entry keeps only the CDR3 DNA: 42 bases, framed from base 1. CDR1 and CDR2 are read off the germline V gene (reference sequence) as LGHDT and YNNKEL. V loses 3 bases of germline sequence and J loses 0 bases, and the interval between the two ends is 7 bases. Receptor amplification or capture employed PCR. Sequencing relied on an Illumina HiSeq 2500. To normalize quantification of the TCRbeta repertoire, the TCR libraries were built with molecular barcoding that relied on unique molecular identifiers. TCRdb redid the processing of the public reads, applying fastp at Q25 and MiXCR, and retained in-frame beta chains. Every CDR3 protein is listed once, alongside the most common genes and DNA of its rows. The sample table shows around 380,000 distinct CDR3 sequences, and 11% are seen once. Roughly 5.5% of the sample rests with the top ten.

Comment on this clonotype: What this receptor recognizes is not known. Base qualities are missing; no much larger clone stands one base away.

This specimen was PBMCs from the stem cell graft donor, taken from the stem cell graft. The sequence links TRBV3-1 to TRBJ2-3; a tentative D call is TRBD2 (6 bases match). The TCR originated in a human donor who donated a stem cell graft to a child with acute myeloid leukemia. The nucleotides read TGTGCCAGCAGCCACGGGAGAAGCACAGATACGCAGTATTTT. Its translation reads: CASSHGRSTDTQYF.